These T cell receptor beta chains were read from a single sample in a study of T-cell memory formation after mild COVID-19. Using its own MiXCR run on the 5' RACE reads, TCRdb lists one record per CDR3 protein. The table shows 140,000 or so distinct CDR3 sequences, with about a fifth occurring only once. The sequenced sample consisted of PBMCs or a T cell subset sorted from them (not recorded which). The receptor source for this set is an adult woman who had mild COVID-19 (a few samples of this study predate the infection). Cell type and time point are not known. Each CDR3 is given with its conserved first and last residue. Fields, in order: J gene, V gene, D gene, clone size, CDR3 DNA, CDR3 protein. The D gene is left open where the match is weak. For some rows the clone size is stated as once, few or many, or as a class when expanded; others skip it.

TRBJ2-1,TRBV7-9,TRBD2,once,TGTGCCAGCACCCTAAGCGGGAGAAGAGGGGGTTACAATGAGCAGTTCTTC,CASTLSGRRGGYNEQFF
TRBJ1-2,TRBV9,-,-,TGTGCCAGCAGCCCCTGGCAGGGCGTCTCCTATGGCTACACCTTC,CASSPWQGVSYGYTF
TRBJ1-5,TRBV11-2,-,-,TGTGCCAGCAGCCCAAGTGGGAGCAATCAGCCCCAGCATTTT,CASSPSGSNQPQHF
TRBJ2-7,TRBV4-3,-,few,TGCGCCAGCAGCCAAGGGAGGCGGGGAACCTACGAGCAGTACTTC,CASSQGRRGTYEQYF
TRBJ2-5,TRBV5-1,-,few,TGCGCCAGCAGCTTGGTTGGGCTCCAAGAGACCCAGTACTTC,CASSLVGLQETQYF
TRBJ1-2,TRBV3-2,-,-,TGTGCCAGCAGCCCGACTGACCGCTATGGCTACACCTTC,CASSPTDRYGYTF
TRBJ2-2,TRBV14,TRBD2,few,TGTGCCAGCAGCCCCTTCCTGGGGGGGACCGGGGAGCTGTTTTTT,CASSPFLGGTGELFF
TRBJ2-3,TRBV19,-,-,TGTGCCAGTAGTATAGCGGGGGGCACAGATACGCAGTATTTT,CASSIAGGTDTQYF
TRBJ2-6,TRBV12-3/TRBV12-4,-,many,TGTGCCAGCAGTTTACGCAGCTCTGGGGCCAACGTCCTGACTTTC,CASSLRSSGANVLTF
TRBJ2-7,TRBV29-1,-,few,TGCAGCGTCGCGTCGCACAGCTCCTACGAGCAGTACTTC,CSVASHSSYEQYF
TRBJ2-7,TRBV7-6,-,-,TGTGCCAGCAGCTTAAGCCCGAACTACGAGCAGTACTTC,CASSLSPNYEQYF
TRBJ2-2,TRBV12-3/TRBV12-4,-,few,TGTGCCAGCAGTTTAGCGCGAAAGAACACCGGGGAGCTGTTTTTT,CASSLARKNTGELFF
TRBJ1-5,TRBV19,-,-,TGTGCCAGTAGTACCCCGACGGACCGGAGGCCCCAGCATTTT,CASSTPTDRRPQHF
TRBJ1-1,TRBV10-3,TRBD1,few,TGTGCCACATCCCCGGGACAGGTTGAAGCTTTCTTT,CATSPGQVEAFF
TRBJ1-1,TRBV7-2,TRBD1,-,TGTGCCAGCAGCTTCCCCGGGACAGGGGGAACTGAAGCTTTCTTT,CASSFPGTGGTEAFF
TRBJ2-3,TRBV12-3/TRBV12-4,-,-,TGTGCCAGCAGTTTAGGGTTCTCGGAACTCACAGATACGCAGTATTTT,CASSLGFSELTDTQYF
TRBJ1-5,TRBV7-8,-,-,TGTGCCAGCAGCGTAGACCGGGGCCGCAATCAGCCCCAGCATTTT,CASSVDRGRNQPQHF
TRBJ2-3,TRBV28,-,-,TGTGCCAGCAGTTTATCCAGGGGATCAGATACGCAGTATTTT,CASSLSRGSDTQYF
TRBJ2-3,TRBV7-8,-,few,TGTGCCAGCAGCCCGGGAGAAGTCACAGATACGCAGTATTTT,CASSPGEVTDTQYF
TRBJ1-1,TRBV20-1,-,-,TGCAGTCCCTTAAGACAGGCCCACACTGAAGCTTTCTTT,CSPLRQAHTEAFF
TRBJ2-7,TRBV6-5,-,-,TGTGCCAGCAGTTTGTCGAAGCGGGACGAGCAGTACTTC,CASSLSKRDEQYF
TRBJ2-3,TRBV18,-,few,TGTGCCAGCTCATATCGCTTCGCCCGGGATACGCAGTATTTT,CASSYRFARDTQYF
TRBJ2-1,TRBV7-8,-,many,TGTGCCAGCAGCTTAGAGGGGGGGGGCACGTATGAGCAGTTCTTC,CASSLEGGGTYEQFF
TRBJ2-7,TRBV4-2,-,-,TGTGCCAGCAGCCCCGGTTGGGTAGCGACCGTCTACGAGCAGTACTTC,CASSPGWVATVYEQYF
TRBJ2-3,TRBV7-3,-,-,TGTGCCAGCAGTAAAAACGGCAGGACTAAGACAGATACGCAGTATTTT,CASSKNGRTKTDTQYF
TRBJ2-3,TRBV7-2,TRBD2,-,TGTGCCAGCAGCCGGGGGGGCGCAGATACGCAGTATTTT,CASSRGGADTQYF
TRBJ2-3,TRBV7-2,TRBD2,-,TGTGCCAGCAGCTTTAGCGGGAGTATAGATACGCAGTATTTT,CASSFSGSIDTQYF
TRBJ2-3,TRBV20-1,TRBD2,-,TGCAGTGCTAGAGTTTGGGGGAGGGCCACAGATACGCAGTATTTT,CSARVWGRATDTQYF
TRBJ1-5,TRBV7-8,-,few,TGTGCCAGCAGCTTAGGTTCGCGCAGGGGACTTAATCAGCCCCAGCATTTT,CASSLGSRRGLNQPQHF
TRBJ1-6,TRBV6-5,-,-,TGTGCCAGCAGTTCCGACAGGATGTCACCCCTCCACTTT,CASSSDRMSPLHF
TRBJ1-5,TRBV6-6,TRBD1,-,TGTGCCAGCCGGGGACAGGGGATGGAGCCCCAGCATTTT,CASRGQGMEPQHF
TRBJ2-7,TRBV5-4,TRBD1,few,TGTGCCAGCAGCTCAGGGGGCGCCGGATCAATCGAGCAGTACTTC,CASSSGGAGSIEQYF
TRBJ2-1,TRBV4-1,-,-,TGCGCCAGCAGCCAAGGTTTCAGGGATGAGCAGTTCTTC,CASSQGFRDEQFF
TRBJ2-1,TRBV5-1,-,few,TGCGCCAGCAGCGGGACAAGACGAAACAATGAGCAGTTCTTC,CASSGTRRNNEQFF
TRBJ2-7,TRBV7-2,-,-,TGTGCCAGCAGCTTATACGTCAGGGACTACGAGCAGTACTTC,CASSLYVRDYEQYF
TRBJ1-1,TRBV9,-,few,TGTGCCAGCAGCGTAGTGAGGGGCACTGAAGCTTTCTTT,CASSVVRGTEAFF
TRBJ1-5,TRBV2,-,-,TGTGCCAGCAGGGCTAATAGCAATCAGCCCCAGCATTTT,CASRANSNQPQHF
TRBJ2-7,TRBV18,-,-,TGTGCCAGCTCACCACCTGAAAGCAGATCTTCCTACGAGCAGTACTTC,CASSPPESRSSYEQYF
TRBJ1-2,TRBV6-1,-,few,TGTGCCAGCAGAGGCTCGACGGACAACTATGGCTACACCTTC,CASRGSTDNYGYTF
TRBJ2-7,TRBV7-8,TRBD2,-,TGTGCCAGCAGCTCAAACCTGGGGGGGTTCTACGAGCAGTACTTC,CASSSNLGGFYEQYF
TRBJ2-2,TRBV6-2/TRBV6-3,-,few,TGTGCCAGCGTGTGGGCCGGCACCGGGGAGCTGTTTTTT,CASVWAGTGELFF
TRBJ2-7,TRBV4-1,TRBD1,few,TGCGCCAGCAGCCGAACTTCCGGGACAGGGGGCTACGAGCAGTACTTC,CASSRTSGTGGYEQYF
TRBJ2-2,TRBV3-1,-,-,TGTGCCAGCAGCCAAGTTCTCACAGGCCCCGGGGAGCTGTTTTTT,CASSQVLTGPGELFF
TRBJ2-2,TRBV24-1,-,many,TGTGCCACCTCGTTCGGGGACACCGGGGAGCTGTTTTTT,CATSFGDTGELFF
TRBJ1-1,TRBV4-1,TRBD1,-,TGCGCCAGCAGCCAAGTAGGACAGGGGGCTGACACTGAAGCTTTCTTT,CASSQVGQGADTEAFF
TRBJ1-5,TRBV7-2,-,few,TGTGCCAGCAGCTCCCGGTTGATGGGGGGCAATCAGCCCCAGCATTTT,CASSSRLMGGNQPQHF
TRBJ2-7,TRBV7-2,-,-,TGTGCCAGCAGCTCCCAGGGAGGCGGCTACGAGCAGTACTTC,CASSSQGGGYEQYF
TRBJ2-1,TRBV20-1,TRBD2,few,TGCAGTGCTTTCCAATCTAGGTTGCTAGCGGGGGACTACAATGAGCAGTTCTTC,CSAFQSRLLAGDYNEQFF
TRBJ2-4,TRBV12-3/TRBV12-4,TRBD2,-,TGTGCCAGCAGGCGCGGCAAGCTAGCGGGGGACATTCAGTACTTC,CASRRGKLAGDIQYF
TRBJ1-1,TRBV5-1,TRBD1,-,TGCGCCAGCAGCTTGGTGGCAGGGGGCCTCACTGAAGCTTTCTTT,CASSLVAGGLTEAFF
TRBJ1-1,TRBV19,-,few,TGTGCCAGTAGTATAATTGATTCGGCTAACACTGAAGCTTTCTTT,CASSIIDSANTEAFF